The 14 T cell receptor beta chains presented below share a single source sample, sequenced in a study of CD8+ T cells in alopecia areata. The sample's treatment: oral pan-JAK inhibitor, 5-10 mg twice daily. RNA extraction and reverse transcription yielded cDNA as sequencing template. Clones were sequenced by immunoSEQ multiplex PCR, and TCRdb holds only the in-frame ones, with some missing. Of some 200,000 clones in the sample, 40% to 55% were seen once. The input for sequencing was CD4+ T cells sorted from blood, taken at roughly week 38, from a patient treated with tofacitinib. All receptors come from a human donor with alopecia areata.

This clone was found a few times. The chain uses TRBV28 and TRBJ2-7; TRBD2 is a possible D gene (5 bases). With 5 bases removed from V and 4 bases from J, the gap between germline ends came to 9 bases. The CDR3 spans 12 residues. Germline-derived CDR1 and CDR2 are MDHEN and SYDVKM. The CDR3 protein is CASSTGIYEQYF. CDR3 coding DNA: TGTGCCAGCAGTACGGGGATATACGAGCAGTACTTC.

The chain uses TRBV7-9 and TRBJ2-7; 8 bases match TRBD1. This CDR3 comprises 14 residues. V lost 5 bases, J lost 3 bases, and 6 bases stayed unmatched. CDR1 SEHNR and CDR2 FQNEAQ come from the germline V gene (reference sequence). CDR3 residues: CASSLTTGGYEQYF. CDR3 bases: TGTGCCAGCAGCCTTACCACAGGGGGCTACGAGCAGTACTTC.

This clone was seen once. The chain employs TRBV30 and TRBJ1-4; no clear D gene. V was cut by 0 bases and J by 5 bases, with 10 bases left in between. Looked up from germline, CDR1 is GTSNPN and CDR2 is SVGIG (reference sequence). CDR3 size: 14 residues. CDR3 sequence (DNA): TGTGCCTGGAGTGTTTTGACCGCGAATGAAAAACTGTTTTTT. As protein: CAWSVLTANEKLFF. The whole variable domain, filled in from reference TRBV30 and TRBJ1-4, reads SQTIHQWPATLVQPVGSPLSLECTVEGTSNPNLYWYRQAAGRGLQLLFYSVGIGQISSEVPQNLSASRPQDRQFILSSKKLLLSDSGFYLCAWSVLTANEKLFFGSGTQLSVL.

The rearrangement links TRBV7-2 to TRBJ2-3; 11 nucleotides line up with TRBD2. J gave up 5 bases and V 5 bases, and 12 bases lay outside the gene matches. CDR3 length: 17 amino acids. CDR1 is SGHTA and CDR2 is FQGNSA in the germline V gene. The CDR3 spells CASSLLAGGAPRDTQYF. Here the CDR3 DNA reads TGTGCCAGCAGCCTCCTAGCGGGAGGTGCGCCAAGAGATACGCAGTATTTT.

The chain is built from TRBV6-5 and TRBJ2-4; maybe TRBD1 (6 bases). V was clipped by 6 bases and J by 0 bases, with 12 bases between them. The CDR3 sequence is 15 residues long. Per the germline V gene, CDR1 is MNHEY and CDR2 is SVGAGI. In DNA, the CDR3 is TGTGCCAGCAGGAACAGGGAGTTAGCCAAAAACATTCAGTACTTC. Translation: CASRNRELAKNIQYF.

This clone was detected only once. J is TRBJ2-7 and V is TRBV5-1, with D unclear. Trimming cost V 0 bases and J 4 bases, with 11 bases left between them. The germline V gene has CDR1 SGHRS and CDR2 YFSETQ. CDR3 length: 14 residues. CDR3 nucleotide sequence: TGCGCCAGCAGCTTGGTACCAGACCGTTACGAGCAGTACTTC. It translates to CASSLVPDRYEQYF. Variable domain in full (rest from reference TRBV5-1 and TRBJ2-7): KAGVTQTPRYLIKTRGQQVTLSCSPISGHRSVSWYQQTPGQGLQFLFEYFSETQRNKGNFPGRFSGRQFSNSRSEMNVSTLELGDSALYLCASSLVPDRYEQYFGPGTRLTVT.

The chain links TRBV6-5 to TRBJ2-7, with 11 positions matching TRBD1. Germline V gives CDR1 MNHEY, CDR2 SVGAGI. V shed 3 bases, J shed 3 bases, and the junction held 4 bases outside the gene matches. This CDR3 is built from 15 residues. CDR3 region: CASSYAGTGGYEQYF. CDR3 DNA: TGTGCCAGCAGTTATGCCGGGACAGGGGGCTACGAGCAGTACTTC.

The chain has TRBV6-5 and TRBJ2-5; 8 bases agree with TRBD2. The ends lost 5 bases at V and 2 bases at J; junction bases unmatched: 1. The CDR3 contains 13 residues. Germline-derived CDR1 and CDR2 are MNHEY and SVGAGI. Here the CDR3 DNA reads TGTGCCAGCAGTACGGGGGGGCAAGAGACCCAGTACTTC. This codes for CASSTGGQETQYF.

This rearrangement joins TRBV15 to TRBJ2-4; weak D call: TRBD1 (5 bases). V was shortened by 4 bases and J by 6 bases, with 16 bases between the two germline ends. The CDR3 is made up of 15 amino acids. CDR1 and CDR2 (germline): LNHNV, YYDKDF (reference sequence). The CDR3 region is CATSIFQQAPNIQYF. The CDR3 DNA sequence: TGTGCCACCAGCATATTCCAACAGGCTCCAAACATTCAGTACTTC.

The chain recombines TRBV7-9 with TRBJ1-2; D uncertain. This CDR3 has 11 residues. Germline CDR1 is SEHNR and CDR2 is FQNEAQ (reference sequence). V was cut by 1 base and J by 7 bases, with 4 bases left in between. The CDR3 protein is CASSLGPGYTF. The CDR3 nucleotides read TGTGCCAGCAGCTTAGGCCCTGGCTACACCTTC.

The genes are TRBV4-3 and TRBJ2-1, with no clear D. Germline V gene lookup returns CDR1 LGHNA and CDR2 YSLEER. Trimming removed 3 bases at V and 7 bases at J, with 16 bases between. This CDR3 comprises 15 residues. The CDR3 region is CASSHPRAMGNEQFF. The CDR3 DNA follows: TGCGCCAGCAGCCACCCCCGCGCGATGGGAAATGAGCAGTTCTTC.

This clone showed up just once. The chain joins TRBV5-1 to TRBJ1-1; 7 bases line up with TRBD1. This CDR3 comprises 16 residues. Germline assignment: CDR1 SGHRS and CDR2 YFSETQ. With 4 bases clipped from V and 0 bases from J, the junction kept 9 bases outside the gene matches. The CDR3 region has the DNA TGCGCCAGCAGCAGCCCCAGGGGGGCGATGAACACTGAAGCTTTCTTT. It specifies CASSSPRGAMNTEAFF.

V usage is TRBV6-5 and J usage is TRBJ1-1; 7 bases map to TRBD1. Trimming at V came to 8 bases and at J to 11 bases, leaving 11 bases not matched to a gene. In germline, CDR1 is MNHEY, CDR2 SVGAGI. The CDR3 contains 12 residues. The CDR3 is CASGTRQGGAFF. The CDR3 region has the DNA TGTGCCAGCGGAACTCGGCAGGGGGGGGCTTTCTTT.

This clone was detected a few times. The chain combines TRBV19 with TRBJ2-1; D perhaps matches TRBD2 (5 bases). The CDR3 loop spans 16 amino acids. The V gene's germline CDR1 is LNHDA and CDR2 SQIVND (reference sequence). V lost 2 bases to trimming and J lost 3 bases, with 14 bases between them. The CDR3 bases are TGTGCCAGTAGTATATCCAGCGGAAAGATCTACAATGAGCAGTTCTTC. Translated: CASSISSGKIYNEQFF.